These 20 T cell receptor beta chains originate from one sample sequenced in a study of tumor and adjacent non-tumor tissue in lung cancer. This sample's RNA came from whole unsorted tissue. The normal lung tissue was taken more than 3 cm from the tumor edge. Three rounds of nested PCR, following a modified ARM-PCR protocol, produced the TCRbeta library. Using its own MiXCR run on the multiplex PCR reads, TCRdb lists one record per CDR3 protein. The sample includes approximately 47,000 distinct CDR3 sequences, 60% to 65% of them seen just once. The sequencing input was distant non-tumor lung tissue. Receptor source: a woman between 70 and 85 years old with non-small cell lung cancer.

The V gene is TRBV11-1, the J gene TRBJ1-2; D unresolved. CDR3 length: 13 amino acids. CDR1 and CDR2 from the germline V gene are SGHAT and FQDESV (reference sequence). CDR3 region: CGSHWGVGYGYTF. As DNA, the CDR3 is TGTGGCAGTCATTGGGGAGTTGGCTATGGCTACACCTTC.

V usage is TRBV11-1 and J usage is TRBJ2-7; D is uncertain. The CDR3 sequence is 14 residues long. Germline V gives CDR1 SGHAT, CDR2 FQDESV (reference sequence). V lost 4 bases to trimming and J lost 0 bases, with 10 bases between them. In DNA, the CDR3 is TGTGCCAGCAGCTATCACATAGGCTCCTACGAGCAGTACTTC. Translating gives CASSYHIGSYEQYF.

J is TRBJ2-7 and V is TRBV29-1, with 7 bases lining up with TRBD2. CDR1 is SQVTM and CDR2 is ANQGSEA in the germline V gene. This CDR3 has 12 residues. CDR3 DNA sequence: TGCTGCCTTGGACGGCTAGCGGACGAGCAGTACTTC. Protein: CCLGRLADEQYF.

For this clonotype: Mismatch with germline at one junction end may stem from a read error. The chain joins TRBV11-2 to TRBJ2-7, with 8 bases lining up with TRBD2. The CDR3 runs to 15 residues. CDR1 SGHAT and CDR2 FQNNGV come from the germline V gene. The CDR3 protein is CARSSGGGGGYEQYF. For the CDR3, the DNA is TGTGCCAGAAGCTCCGGGGGGGGTGGGGGCTACGAGCAGTACTTC.

Note on this clonotype: Mismatch with germline at one junction end may stem from a read error. This sequence joins TRBV29-1 and TRBJ2-1; 8 positions agree with TRBD2. The CDR3 extends over 16 amino acids. CDR1 and CDR2 (germline): SQVTM, ANQGSEA. CDR3 in amino acids: CSFMGLEGTGDNVQFF. The CDR3 bases are TGCAGCTTCATGGGACTAGAGGGAACAGGAGACAATGTGCAGTTCTTC.

Concerning this clonotype: Possible read error: a much larger clone is one base away. The chain links TRBV7-9 to TRBJ2-1; 10 bases are shared with TRBD2. CDR1 and CDR2 from the germline V gene are SEHNR and FQNEAQ (reference sequence). The CDR3 length is 15 residues. CDR3 in amino acids: CASTPLAGDYDEQFF. CDR3 sequence (DNA): TGTGCCAGCACCCCCCTAGCGGGAGACTACGATGAGCAGTTCTTC.

Comment on this clonotype: A read error may be the cause here, since a much bigger clone is one base away. The chain employs TRBV29-1 and TRBJ2-1; D gene uncertain. Germline V gene sequence: CDR1 SQVTM, CDR2 ANQGSEA. This CDR3 is built from 11 residues. For the CDR3, the DNA is TGCAGCGTTGGGTCCTCCAATGAGCAGTTCTTC. Protein sequence: CSVGSSNEQFF.

This clonotype was seen ten or more times. CDR3 sequence: CASTPAVYNEQFF. In DNA form, the CDR3 reads TGTGCCAGCACCCCCGCGGTCTACAATGAGCAGTTCTTC. The chain joins TRBV7-8 to TRBJ2-1; D unresolved. The CDR3 is 13 amino acids. The germline V gene has CDR1 SGHVS and CDR2 FQNEAQ. V lost 7 bases, J lost 3 bases, and 10 bases lay in between. Supplemented by reference TRBV7-8 and TRBJ2-1, the full variable domain reads GAGVSQSPRYKVAKRGQDVALRCDPISGHVSLFWYQQALGQGPEFLTYFQNEAQLDKSGLPSDRFFAERPEGSVSTLKIQRTQQEDSAVYLCASTPAVYNEQFFGPGTRLTVL.

There are a few counts of this clonotype. In this CDR3 the conserved last residue, phenylalanine or tryptophan, is missing, so a read error is likely. The chain recombines TRBV30 with TRBJ1-1, with no clear D. There are 12 residues in the CDR3. Germline CDR1 and CDR2: GTSNPN and SVGIG (reference sequence). Trimming removed 3 bases at V and 3 bases at J, with 8 bases between. The chain's CDR3 is CAWRRGYTEAFS. In nucleotides, the CDR3 is TGTGCCTGGAGACGGGGATACACTGAAGCTTTCTCT.

Concerning this clonotype itself: The junction departs from the called germline gene at one end, perhaps through a read error. The J gene is TRBJ1-2, the V gene TRBV25-1; D not resolved. The CDR3 is 13 residues long. Looked up from germline, CDR1 is MGHDK and CDR2 is SYGVNS. This chain's CDR3 is CTSSGRFNYGYTF. As DNA, the CDR3 is TGTACCAGCAGTGGTCGGTTTAACTATGGCTACACCTTC.

Regarding this clonotype: The junction differs from germline at one of its ends, possibly a read error. The chain uses TRBV4-2 and TRBJ2-2; TRBD2 is a possible D gene (5 bases). The CDR3 is 16 amino acids. CDR1 LGHNA and CDR2 YNFKEQ come from the germline V gene. The CDR3 DNA reads TGTGCCAGTATCCAAGATTGGGCCACGAACACCGGGGAGCTGTATTTT. Translating gives CASIQDWATNTGELYF.

About this clonotype itself: An end of the junction does not agree with germline; a read error may underlie this. This rearrangement joins TRBV20-1 to TRBJ2-5; 9 bases fit TRBD2. In germline, CDR1 is DFQATT, CDR2 SNEGSKA (reference sequence). This CDR3 has 15 residues. The CDR3 DNA sequence: TGCAGTGCTAGAGATCCAGCGGGAGGACAAGATACCCAGTACTTC. Protein product: CSARDPAGGQDTQYF.

A note on this clonotype: Germline and junction disagree at one end, which may indicate a read error. This sequence joins TRBV7-9 and TRBJ1-1, with 7 bases that match TRBD1. Germline V gene sequence: CDR1 SEHNR, CDR2 FQNEAQ (reference sequence). This CDR3 spans 15 amino acids. The CDR3 region has the DNA TGTGCCAGCAGCATTAGACAGGGTCTGGGCACTGAAGCTATCTTT. This gives the protein CASSIRQGLGTEAIF.

At least ten counts were recorded for this clonotype. The rearrangement uses TRBV12-3 or TRBV12-4 and TRBJ2-2; 9 bases line up with TRBD2. There are 16 residues in the CDR3. With V trimmed by 1 base and J by 5 bases, 5 bases remained unmatched. CDR3 in DNA: TGTGCCAGCAGTTTAGGAGCGGGAGGAGGGACCGGGGAGCTGTTTTTT. It specifies CASSLGAGGGTGELFF.

Notes on this clonotype: The junction departs from the called germline gene at one end, perhaps through a read error. V usage is TRBV28 and J usage is TRBJ2-7; 9 bases match TRBD1. The germline V gene has CDR1 MDHEN and CDR2 SYDVKM. CDR3 length equals 16 residues. The CDR3 spells CASSLPRDRVSCEQYF. The CDR3 bases are TGTGCCAGCAGTTTACCCCGGGACAGGGTTTCCTGCGAGCAGTACTTC.

Comments on this clonotype: The CDR3 end shows no conserved phenylalanine or tryptophan, and so a read error is likely. V usage is TRBV20-1 and J usage is TRBJ2-1; the match to TRBD2 covers 11 bases. V was clipped by 0 bases and J by 1 base; unmatched bases: 11. This CDR3 comprises 19 residues. Germline CDR1 reads DFQATT; CDR2 reads SNEGSKA (reference sequence). CDR3 sequence (DNA): TGCAGTGCTAGAGACCGGATAGCGGGAGGGCCTACGTCCTACAATGAGCAGTTCTCC. Translation: CSARDRIAGGPTSYNEQFS.

To note about this clonotype: The junction shows a germline mismatch at one end, possibly a read error. The chain joins TRBV24-1 to TRBJ2-2; TRBD2 aligns across 10 bases. CDR3 length: 17 residues. Germline CDR1 KGHDR, CDR2 SFDVKD. CDR3 in DNA: TGTGCCACCGGTGATCTGACTAGCGGGTTTAACACCGGGGAGCTGTTTTTT. It translates to CATGDLTSGFNTGELFF.

For this clonotype: A read error may account for a junction end that differs from germline. The V and J genes are TRBV6-1 and TRBJ2-1; TRBD2 is a possible D gene (6 bases). CDR1 and CDR2 (germline): MNHNS, SASEGT. CDR3 length: 16 residues. The CDR3 is CASDQERGLLHNEQFF. CDR3 nucleotides: TGTGCCAGCGATCAAGAACGGGGACTGTTACACAATGAACAGTTCTTT.

Points on this clonotype: A read error may account for a junction end that differs from germline. The rearrangement links TRBV4-1 to TRBJ1-1; possibly TRBD1 for D (6 bases). There are 14 residues in the CDR3. Germline CDR1 MGHRA, CDR2 YSYEKL. The CDR3: CASGHRTEDTEAFF. In nucleotides, the CDR3 is TGCGCCAGCGGCCACCGGACAGAGGATACTGAAGCTTTCTTT.

This clonotype was found once. This chain links TRBV6-1 with TRBJ2-3; 11 nucleotides align to TRBD2. The CDR3 runs 18 residues. The trim removed 6 bases at V and 4 bases at J, leaving 15 bases unmatched. The V gene's germline CDR1 is MNHNS and CDR2 SASEGT. CDR3 sequence reads: CASSATKLAGDNADTQYF. CDR3 in DNA: TGTGCCAGCAGCGCAACCAAACTAGCGGGAGATAATGCAGATACGCAGTATTTT.